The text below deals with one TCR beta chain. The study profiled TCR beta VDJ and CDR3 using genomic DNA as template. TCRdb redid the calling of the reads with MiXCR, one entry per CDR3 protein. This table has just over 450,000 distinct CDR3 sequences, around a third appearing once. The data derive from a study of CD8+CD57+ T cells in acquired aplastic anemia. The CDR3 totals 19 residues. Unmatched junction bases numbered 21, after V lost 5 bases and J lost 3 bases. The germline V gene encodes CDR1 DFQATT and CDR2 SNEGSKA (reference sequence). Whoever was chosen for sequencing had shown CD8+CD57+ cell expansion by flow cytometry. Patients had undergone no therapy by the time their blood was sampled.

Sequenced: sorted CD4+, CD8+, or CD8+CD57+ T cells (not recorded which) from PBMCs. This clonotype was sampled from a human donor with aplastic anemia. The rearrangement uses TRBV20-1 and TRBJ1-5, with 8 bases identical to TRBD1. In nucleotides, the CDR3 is TGCAGTGCTGGGATAATACAGGGGGGTGCGTCTGTTGCCAATCAGCCCCAGCATTTT. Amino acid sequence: CSAGIIQGGASVANQPQHF.